This T cell receptor (beta chain) is from a study of blood T cell repertoires in COVID-19. Study details: Material from acute and convalescent COVID-19 was sourced from the United States, Italy and Spain. T cells, B-cell-depleted T cells, or PBMCs provided the cDNA or gDNA that served as material.

Original data processing: Quantification of nucleated cells was approximated via reference gene primer amplification. The assay was immunoSEQ multiplex PCR, and TCRdb's table has in-frame clones only and misses some. V, J and clone size are taken as reported in that table, and D and trimming were inferred from the DNA itself. The sample contains about 65,000 clones, under 95% of which appear only once. The CDR3 spans 15 residues. Trimming removed 9 bases at V and 1 base at J, with 16 bases between. Germline loops: CDR1 LNHDA, CDR2 SQIVND (reference sequence). The sequenced sample consisted of peripheral blood. V usage is TRBV19 and J usage is TRBJ1-5; D is unresolved. This TCR was recovered from a man in his fifties or sixties with acute or convalescent COVID-19. This chain's CDR3 is CASLERFGSNQPQHF. The DNA of the CDR3 is TGTGCCAGCCTCGAGAGGTTCGGAAGCAATCAGCCCCAGCATTTT.